The 14 T cell receptor beta chains below all came from one sample that was sequenced in a study of tumor-infiltrating lymphocytes in localized non-small cell lung cancer. TCRdb's table, derived via immunoSEQ multiplex PCR, lists solely in-frame clones and lacks some. The sample consists of some 7,000 clones, around 74% of them appearing once. The sequenced sample consisted of lung tumor tissue. The receptors derive from a human donor with non-small cell lung cancer.

J is TRBJ2-7 and V is TRBV18, with D possibly matching TRBD2 (6 bases). Germline CDR1 is KGHSH and CDR2 is LQKENI. V was trimmed by 2 bases and J by 2 bases, leaving 10 bases between them. This CDR3 has 14 amino acids. CDR3: CASSPGGNPYEQYF. The CDR3 DNA is TGTGCCAGCTCACCAGGAGGGAATCCCTACGAGCAGTACTTC.

V usage is TRBV6-1 and J usage is TRBJ1-1, with D unclear. Trimming took 2 bases from V and 3 from J, leaving 10 bases between them. Germline V gene data show CDR1 as MNHNS and CDR2 as SASEGT. This CDR3 is 14 amino acids long. Here the CDR3 reads CASSEKGSDTEAFF. As DNA, the CDR3 is TGTGCCAGCAGTGAAAAAGGGAGTGACACTGAAGCTTTCTTT.

This clone was detected a few times. V usage is TRBV7-9 and J usage is TRBJ2-1; no clear D. Trimming took 5 bases from V and 0 from J, leaving 11 bases between them. CDR3 length: 15 amino acids. Germline V gene sequence: CDR1 SEHNR, CDR2 FQNEAQ (reference sequence). This chain's CDR3 is CASSPPGSSYNEQFF. The CDR3 nucleotides are TGTGCCAGCAGCCCCCCCGGTAGCTCCTACAATGAGCAGTTCTTC.

The chain links TRBV18 to TRBJ1-4, with TRBD1 as a possible D gene (6 bases). Trimming took off 5 bases at V and 1 base at J, with 11 bases between the two ends. This CDR3 is built from 15 residues. The germline CDR1 and CDR2 sequences are KGHSH and LQKENI. CDR3 protein: CASSAQGLTNEKLFF. DNA for the CDR3: TGTGCCAGCTCAGCACAGGGATTAACTAATGAAAAACTGTTTTTT. The full variable domain, with the rest looked up from reference TRBV18 and TRBJ1-4, is NAGVMQNPRHLVRRRGQEARLRCSPMKGHSHVYWYRQLPEEGLKFMVYLQKENIIDESGMPKERFSAEFPKEGPSILRIQQVVRGDSAAYFCASSAQGLTNEKLFFGSGTQLSVL.

The CDR3 coding sequence is TGTGCCACTAACTACTTGAACACTGAAGCTTTCTTT. It translates to CATNYLNTEAFF. The chain links TRBV2 to TRBJ1-1; D call uncertain. The germline gives CDR1 SNHLY, CDR2 FYNNEI. The CDR3 is 12 amino acids. Trimming took off 10 bases at V and 0 bases at J, with 9 bases between the two ends.

The chain recombines TRBV5-6 with TRBJ1-5, with TRBD1 matching 9 bases. Germline CDR1 and CDR2: SGHDT and YYEEEE. CDR3 size: 14 residues. Trimming removed 4 bases from V and 6 bases from J; junction bases left unmatched: 5. For the CDR3, the DNA is TGTGCCAGCAGCCTAGGGACAGGGTTTCAGCCCCAGCATTTT. Translated: CASSLGTGFQPQHF.

The chain combines TRBV7-4 with TRBJ2-3; tentatively, D is TRBD1 (5 bases). The germline V and J ends were trimmed by 3 bases and 2 bases, with 12 bases remaining between them. CDR1 SGHVT and CDR2 SQSDAQ come from the germline V gene. The CDR3 has 15 amino acids. CDR3 protein: CASSFSGQDTDTQYF. CDR3 DNA sequence: TGTGCCAGCAGCTTCTCAGGGCAGGACACAGATACGCAGTATTTT.

The rearrangement joins TRBV13 to TRBJ1-1, with D possibly matching TRBD1 (6 bases). The length of the CDR3 is 13 residues. Trimming pared 5 bases from V and 6 bases from J, leaving 13 bases between. Germline values: CDR1 PRHDT, CDR2 FYEKMQ (reference sequence). The CDR3 DNA reads as TGTGCCAGCAGCAAACAGGGTCGGGCTGAAGCTTTCTTT. This gives the protein CASSKQGRAEAFF.

J is TRBJ1-2 and V is TRBV7-8; unclear D gene. V lost 3 bases to trimming and J lost 2 bases, with 10 bases between them. In germline, CDR1 is SGHVS, CDR2 FQNEAQ. The CDR3 is made up of 14 amino acids. The CDR3 DNA is TGTGCCAGCAGCTTGGAGGGAAGGAACTATGGCTACACCTTC. Protein: CASSLEGRNYGYTF.

This clone is deemed medium-sized. CDR3 sequence: CASSDLYEQYF. The CDR3 region has the DNA TGCGCCAGCAGTGATCTCTACGAGCAGTACTTC. The chain couples TRBV10-2 to TRBJ2-7; D unresolved. The V gene lost 3 bases and the J gene lost 3 bases, with 3 bases spanning the gap. CDR3 size: 11 residues. In germline, CDR1 is WSHSY, CDR2 SAAADI.

The V call is TRBV20-1, the J call TRBJ2-1; D gene uncertain. The ends were cut back, 3 bases at V and 7 bases at J, with 7 bases in the middle. From germline, CDR1 is DFQATT and CDR2 SNEGSKA (reference sequence). The length of the CDR3 is 11 residues. CDR3: CSASDWNEQFF. The CDR3 bases are TGCAGTGCTAGCGACTGGAATGAGCAGTTCTTC.

J is TRBJ2-3 and V is TRBV5-8; 9 bases map to TRBD2. The J segment lost 2 bases and the V segment lost 5 bases, leaving 6 bases of the junction unmatched. The CDR3 has 15 amino acids. Germline-derived CDR1 and CDR2 are SGHTS and YDEGEE. In DNA, the CDR3 is TGTGCCAGCAGTGGTCTAGCGGGGTACACAGATACGCAGTATTTT. Its translation: CASSGLAGYTDTQYF.

This clone was found once. V and J are TRBV7-3 and TRBJ2-7; D gene unclear. The CDR3 is made up of 15 amino acids. V was cut by 5 bases and J by 2 bases, with 16 bases left in between. CDR1 and CDR2 (germline): SGHTA, FQGTGA. The CDR3 protein is CASSLMPGDTYEQYF. DNA for the CDR3: TGTGCCAGCAGCCTTATGCCCGGAGACACCTACGAGCAGTACTTC.

The chain recombines TRBV18 with TRBJ2-1; TRBD2 aligns across 14 bases. V gave up 3 bases and J gave up 9 bases; unmatched junction bases: 4. The germline gives CDR1 KGHSH, CDR2 LQKENI. The CDR3 is 15 residues long. DNA of the CDR3: TGTGCCAGCTCACCGACTAGCGGGGGGGCGTTTGAGCAGTTCTTC. Amino acids: CASSPTSGGAFEQFF.